These 20 T cell receptor beta chains originate from one sample sequenced in a study of cytomegalovirus exposure and HLA in healthy donors. Amplification used 60 Vbeta primers and 13 Jbeta primers. Clones were read by immunoSEQ multiplex PCR, and TCRdb kept only the in-frame ones, dropping some. The sample comprises some 76,000 clones, around 85% of which are singletons, and 2.4% rests with the top ten. Input material: PBMCs. The receptors were gathered from a woman in her 50s in good health and CMV-seronegative.

V usage is TRBV11-3 and J usage is TRBJ2-2; 13 positions match TRBD2. Germline values: CDR1 SGHNT, CDR2 YENEEA. The length of the CDR3 is 17 residues. V dropped 5 bases and J dropped 1; count of bases not matched to a gene: 4. The CDR3 DNA sequence: TGTGCCAGCAGCCCGCGGACTAGCGGGGGGAACACCGGGGAGCTGTTTTTT. This sequence encodes CASSPRTSGGNTGELFF.

J is TRBJ2-7 and V is TRBV19, with D perhaps matching TRBD2 (5 bases). The V end was cut by 3 bases, the J end by 3 bases, with 12 bases between. The CDR3 runs to 14 residues. Germline CDR1 is LNHDA and CDR2 is SQIVND (reference sequence). The DNA for the CDR3 is TGTGCCAGTAGTATCCTACCCGGGGACTACGAGCAGTACTTC. Its protein product is CASSILPGDYEQYF.

The chain uses TRBV19 and TRBJ2-7, with 9 bases identical to TRBD2. The CDR3 length is 19 residues. V was pared by 9 bases and J by 2 bases, with 23 bases of the junction left unmatched. Germline CDR1 reads LNHDA; CDR2 reads SQIVND (reference sequence). The CDR3 DNA follows: TGTGCCAGGCCAACGGGGTTTTGGATCTGCGGGGGGGCTACCTACGAGCAGTACTTC. Residues: CARPTGFWICGGATYEQYF.

Notes on this clone: An end of the junction does not agree with germline; a read error may underlie this. The gene calls are TRBV28 and TRBJ1-4, with D possibly TRBD1 on 6 matching bases. The CDR3 spans 15 residues. Germline V gene lookup returns CDR1 MDHEN and CDR2 SYDVKM. CDR3 in DNA: TGTGCCAGCAGTGTACAGGGCCGCCTCAATGGAAAACTGTTTTTT. This translates into CASSVQGRLNGKLFF. Based on the CDR3 plus reference TRBV28 and TRBJ1-4, the full variable domain is DVKVTQSSRYLVKRTGEKVFLECVQDMDHENMFWYRQDPGLGLRLIYFSYDVKMKEKGDIPEGYSVSREKKERFSLILESASTNQTSMYLCASSVQGRLNGKLFFGSGTQLSVL.

This rearrangement joins TRBV7-8 to TRBJ2-3; 10 bases are shared with TRBD2. With V trimmed by 1 base and J by 1 base, 2 bases remained unmatched. Germline CDR1 SGHVS, CDR2 FQNEAQ. The CDR3 contains 16 residues. CDR3 DNA sequence: TGTGCCAGCAGCTTAGAAGCGGGAGGGGGCACAGATACGCAGTATTTT. As protein: CASSLEAGGGTDTQYF.

The rearrangement joins TRBV5-1 to TRBJ1-1; 8 positions agree with TRBD1. Germline assignment: CDR1 SGHRS and CDR2 YFSETQ. Trimming took 4 bases from V and 0 from J; bases not matched to a gene: 2. The CDR3 sequence is 14 residues long. In DNA form, the CDR3 reads TGCGCCAGCAGCCCGGGACAGGTGAACACTGAAGCTTTCTTT. It specifies CASSPGQVNTEAFF.

This chain connects TRBV5-1 to TRBJ1-2, with 7 bases that match TRBD1. The V segment lost 7 bases and the J segment 2 bases; nucleotides outside the gene matches: 5. CDR3 length equals 13 residues. Germline lookup yields CDR1 SGHRS and CDR2 YFSETQ. CDR3 DNA: TGCGCCAGCCACGCAGGGGGAAACTATGGCTACACCTTC. This codes for CASHAGGNYGYTF.

V is TRBV5-1 and J is TRBJ1-1; D is perhaps TRBD1 (6 bases). Trimming left V 3 bases short and J 1 base short, with 22 bases between. Germline-derived CDR1 and CDR2 are SGHRS and YFSETQ. The CDR3 sequence is 18 residues long. CDR3 DNA sequence: TGCGCCAGCAGCTCACAGCTCAGACAACAGGGCCAGAACACTGAAGCTTTCTTT. This encodes CASSSQLRQQGQNTEAFF. Drawing the rest from reference TRBV5-1 and TRBJ1-1, the complete variable domain is KAGVTQTPRYLIKTRGQQVTLSCSPISGHRSVSWYQQTPGQGLQFLFEYFSETQRNKGNFPGRFSGRQFSNSRSEMNVSTLELGDSALYLCASSSQLRQQGQNTEAFFGQGTRLTVV.

There are a few counts of this clone. The chain uses TRBV6-5 and TRBJ1-1; D perhaps matches TRBD1 (6 bases). Germline V gene data show CDR1 as MNHEY and CDR2 as SVGAGI. CDR3 length equals 12 residues. The V end was cut by 5 bases, the J end by 9 bases, with 13 bases between. CDR3 coding DNA: TGTGCCAGCAGTCCTGACAGGTCCAAAGCTTTCTTT. Translating gives CASSPDRSKAFF.

V gene TRBV4-1 combines with J gene TRBJ1-1; TRBD1 is a possible D gene (6 bases). The germline V and J ends were trimmed by 1 base and 4 bases, with 16 bases remaining between them. This CDR3 region has 16 residues. Germline assignment: CDR1 MGHRA and CDR2 YSYEKL. The CDR3 region has the DNA TGCGCCAGCAGCCAAGTGTCGGGACAAAGGGTCACTGAAGCTTTCTTT. Amino acid sequence: CASSQVSGQRVTEAFF.

The chain joins TRBV7-8 to TRBJ2-1; 8 bases line up with TRBD1. The germline V gene has CDR1 SGHVS and CDR2 FQNEAQ. The CDR3 contains 15 residues. With 4 bases clipped from V and 4 bases from J, the junction kept 6 bases outside the gene matches. CDR3 DNA sequence: TGTGCCAGCAGCTCCGCCGGGACAGGATACAATGAGCAGTTCTTC. Encoded protein: CASSSAGTGYNEQFF.

V gene TRBV29-1 combines with J gene TRBJ1-1; no reliable D call. V lost 2 bases to trimming and J lost 0 bases, with 7 bases between them. This CDR3 is 13 amino acids long. Germline values: CDR1 SQVTM, CDR2 ANQGSEA. The CDR3 DNA reads TGCAGCGTTGAACCGGGATTGAACACTGAAGCTTTCTTT. Translation gives CSVEPGLNTEAFF.

The sample holds one count of this clone. The V call is TRBV5-5, the J call TRBJ1-1; possible D gene TRBD1, 6 bases. Looked up from germline, CDR1 is SGHKS and CDR2 is YYEKEE (reference sequence). CDR3 length: 14 amino acids. V lost 2 bases to trimming and J lost 3 bases, with 11 bases between them. CDR3 sequence: CASSLVPGDTEAFF. The CDR3, as DNA: TGTGCCAGCAGCTTAGTCCCAGGGGACACTGAAGCTTTCTTT.

The rearrangement links TRBV5-4 to TRBJ2-4, with D possibly being TRBD2 (6 bases). CDR3 length: 16 residues. Looked up from germline, CDR1 is SGHNT and CDR2 is YYREEE (reference sequence). Trimming took 4 bases from V and 1 from J, leaving 15 bases between them. CDR3 protein: CASSLPGDHAKNIQYF. CDR3 nucleotides: TGTGCCAGCAGCCTGCCGGGAGATCATGCCAAAAACATTCAGTACTTC. The complete variable domain, with remaining parts taken from reference TRBV5-4 and TRBJ2-4, reads ETGVTQSPTHLIKTRGQQVTLRCSSQSGHNTVSWYQQALGQGPQFIFQYYREEENGRGNFPPRFSGLQFPNYSSELNVNALELDDSALYLCASSLPGDHAKNIQYFGAGTRLSVL.

The chain is built from TRBV4-3 and TRBJ2-1, with 11 bases lining up with TRBD1. The CDR3 is made up of 17 amino acids. Germline V gene sequence: CDR1 LGHNA, CDR2 YSLEER. Trimming cost V 0 bases and J 3 bases; bases outside gene matches: 4. CDR3 sequence reads: CASSQDPGTGGYNEQFF. As DNA, the CDR3 is TGCGCCAGCAGCCAAGATCCAGGGACAGGGGGCTACAATGAGCAGTTCTTC.

The V call is TRBV28, the J call TRBJ1-4, with D possibly being TRBD1 (6 bases). Trimming stripped 5 bases from V and 0 bases from J, with 13 bases between. Germline CDR1 is MDHEN and CDR2 is SYDVKM. CDR3 size: 16 residues. For the CDR3, the DNA is TGTGCCAGCAGTACCCCGGACAGCTCAACTAATGAAAAACTGTTTTTT. Protein sequence: CASSTPDSSTNEKLFF.

V gene TRBV5-6 combines with J gene TRBJ2-3; D is possibly TRBD2 (8 bases). V gave up 0 bases and J gave up 3 bases, with 17 bases separating them. The CDR3 runs 17 residues. From germline, CDR1 is SGHDT and CDR2 YYEEEE. The CDR3 DNA follows: TGTGCCAGCAGCTTGGCCGGGGGGGACAGATCAACAGATACGCAGTATTTT. Translation gives CASSLAGGDRSTDTQYF. The complete variable domain, with remaining parts taken from reference TRBV5-6 and TRBJ2-3, reads DAGVTQSPTHLIKTRGQQVTLRCSPKSGHDTVSWYQQALGQGPQFIFQYYEEEERQRGNFPDRFSGHQFPNYSSELNVNALLLGDSALYLCASSLAGGDRSTDTQYFGPGTRLTVL.

This clone appeared a single time. V and J are TRBV4-2 and TRBJ1-3; D not resolved. Germline V gene data show CDR1 as LGHNA and CDR2 as YNFKEQ. Trimming pared 0 bases from V and 1 base from J, leaving 7 bases between. This CDR3 has 15 residues. DNA of the CDR3: TGTGCCAGCAGCCAAGAGATCGGTTCTGGAAACACCATATATTTT. Its protein product is CASSQEIGSGNTIYF.

The rearrangement links TRBV4-3 to TRBJ2-5; no clear D. V was pared by 4 bases and J by 5 bases, with 11 bases between. CDR3 length: 13 residues. In germline, CDR1 is LGHNA, CDR2 YSLEER. The CDR3 here is CASSLSEMETQYF. Here the CDR3 DNA reads TGCGCCAGCAGCCTTAGTGAGATGGAGACCCAGTACTTC.

The chain employs TRBV7-9 and TRBJ2-5, with D perhaps TRBD2 (6 bases). This CDR3 region has 13 residues. Germline CDR1 is SEHNR and CDR2 is FQNEAQ (reference sequence). V dropped 4 bases and J dropped 5 bases, with 11 bases sitting between them. The CDR3 nucleotides read TGTGCCAGCAGCTGGGCTGGGGGGGAGACCCAGTACTTC. Encoded protein: CASSWAGGETQYF.